One T cell receptor beta chain is described in this entry. Its matching antigen is unknown. V lost 1 base, J lost 15 bases, and 16 bases lay in between. CDR1 is SNHLY and CDR2 is FYNNEI in the germline V gene. The CDR3 has 13 amino acids. TCRdb passed the 5' RACE reads through MiXCR, listing each CDR3 protein once. The data contain under 700,000 distinct CDR3 sequences, 17% of them seen just once; the ten biggest clones take up 15% to 20%. The data are from a study of T cells after yellow fever vaccination. The study, taken as a whole, reports: It was a weaker secondary response, yet one that peaked faster, at day 5 versus 15.

Specimen: PBMCs, collected more than 4 days after the first yellow fever vaccination. This TCR derives from a man between 18 and 35 years old who received the YFV17D yellow fever vaccine. This chain links TRBV2 with TRBJ2-1; maybe TRBD1 (5 bases). Written as DNA, the CDR3 is TGTGCCAGCAGTGAAGTGGTGCTAGGGGATAGGTTCTTC. Amino acids: CASSEVVLGDRFF.